This T cell receptor beta chain comes out of a study of cytomegalovirus exposure and HLA in healthy donors. Broader study findings: The TCR clusters that emerged in the first cohort tended, a later analysis found, to co-occur in the roughly 110 validation repertoires.

The CDR3 has 16 residues. V was shortened by 1 base and J by 5 bases, with 17 bases between the two germline ends. CDR1 MNHEY and CDR2 SVGAGI come from the germline V gene. A few counts support this clone. Its specificity is not known. This table comes from immunoSEQ multiplex PCR, and its TCRdb copy is limited to in-frame clones, with some not included. The top ten hold 25% to 30% of the sample, which has some 130,000 clones, approximately 82% seen once. The V and J genes are TRBV6-5 and TRBJ2-5; tentative D call: TRBD2 (6 bases). The receptor comes from a man younger than 45 in good health and CMV-seropositive. Material for sequencing was PBMCs. CDR3 nucleotides: TGTGCCAGCAGTTACTTACCTAGGGCTGGAGGGGAGACCCAGTACTTC. Encoded protein: CASSYLPRAGGETQYF.